Below, one T cell receptor beta chain is given with its context. As yet, its antigen is unknown. TCRdb reanalyzed the 5' RACE reads, giving one entry per CDR3 protein sequence and no DNA. The sample table sets out about 160,000 distinct CDR3 sequences. The data belong to a study of T cells expressing NK-cell markers. Study-wide results and limits: Five or six of the donors carried dominant NKG2C+ clonotypes that took up about 1.0-7.5% of their CD8+ T cells.

The CDR3 runs 17 residues. Per the germline V gene, CDR1 is SGHTA and CDR2 is FQGTGA. The chain links TRBV7-3 to TRBJ2-1. The sequence came from a woman between 18 and 75 years old in good health. Source material: blood T cells: a sorted CD56 or NKG2C T cell subset, CD4+ or CD8+ T cells, or bulk PBMC T cells (not recorded which). The CDR3: CASSLDVWPSQYNEQFF.